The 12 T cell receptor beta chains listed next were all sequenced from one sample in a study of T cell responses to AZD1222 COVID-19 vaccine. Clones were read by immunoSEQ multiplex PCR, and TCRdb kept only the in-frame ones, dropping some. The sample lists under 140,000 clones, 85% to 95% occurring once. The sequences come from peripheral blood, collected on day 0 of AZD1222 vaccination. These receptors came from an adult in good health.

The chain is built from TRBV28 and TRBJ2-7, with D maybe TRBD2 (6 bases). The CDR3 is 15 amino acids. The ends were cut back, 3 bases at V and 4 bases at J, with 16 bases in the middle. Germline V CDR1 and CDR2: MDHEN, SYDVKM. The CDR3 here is CASSLGGRTLYEQYF. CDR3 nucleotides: TGTGCCAGCAGTTTGGGGGGACGGACCTTATACGAGCAGTACTTC.

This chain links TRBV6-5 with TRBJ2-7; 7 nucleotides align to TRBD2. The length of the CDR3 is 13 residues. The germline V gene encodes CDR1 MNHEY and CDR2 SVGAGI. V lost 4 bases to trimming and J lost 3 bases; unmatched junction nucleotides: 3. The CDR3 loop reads CASSSGGFYEQYF. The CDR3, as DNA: TGTGCCAGCAGTTCCGGGGGGTTCTACGAGCAGTACTTC.

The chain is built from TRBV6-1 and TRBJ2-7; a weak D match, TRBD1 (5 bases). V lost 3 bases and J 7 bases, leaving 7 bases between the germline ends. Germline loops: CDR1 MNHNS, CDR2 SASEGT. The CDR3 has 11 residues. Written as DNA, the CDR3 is TGTGCCAGCAGTGAGGCAGGGGAGCAGTACTTC. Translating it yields CASSEAGEQYF.

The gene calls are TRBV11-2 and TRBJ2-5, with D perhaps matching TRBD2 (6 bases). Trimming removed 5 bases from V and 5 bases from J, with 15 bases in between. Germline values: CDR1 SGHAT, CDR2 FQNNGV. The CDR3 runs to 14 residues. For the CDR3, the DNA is TGTGCCAGCAGCCCGACGGCGGGGACGGAGACCCAGTACTTC. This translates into CASSPTAGTETQYF. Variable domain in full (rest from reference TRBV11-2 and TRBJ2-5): EAGVAQSPRYKIIEKRQSVAFWCNPISGHATLYWYQQILGQGPKLLIQFQNNGVVDDSQLPKDRFSAERLKGVDSTLKIQPAKLEDSAVYLCASSPTAGTETQYFGPGTRLLVL.

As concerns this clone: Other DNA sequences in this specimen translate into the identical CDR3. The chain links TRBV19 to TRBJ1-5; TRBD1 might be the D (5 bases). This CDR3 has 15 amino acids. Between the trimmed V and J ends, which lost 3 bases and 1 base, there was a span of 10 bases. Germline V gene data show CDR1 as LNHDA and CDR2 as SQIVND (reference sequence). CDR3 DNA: TGTGCCAGTAGTATTGGGGGTGGAAGCAATCAGCCCCAGCATTTT. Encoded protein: CASSIGGGSNQPQHF.

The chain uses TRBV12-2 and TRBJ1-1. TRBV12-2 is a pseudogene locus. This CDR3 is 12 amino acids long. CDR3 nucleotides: TGTGCAGGCCCGCGGGGTGGCACTGAAGCTTTCTTT. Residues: CAGPRGGTEAFF.

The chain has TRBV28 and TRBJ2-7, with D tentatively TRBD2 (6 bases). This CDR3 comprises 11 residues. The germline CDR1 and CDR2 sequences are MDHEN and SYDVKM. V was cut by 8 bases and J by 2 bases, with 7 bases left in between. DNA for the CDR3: TGTGCCAGCGGGGGGACCTACGAGCAGTACTTC. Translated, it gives CASGGTYEQYF.

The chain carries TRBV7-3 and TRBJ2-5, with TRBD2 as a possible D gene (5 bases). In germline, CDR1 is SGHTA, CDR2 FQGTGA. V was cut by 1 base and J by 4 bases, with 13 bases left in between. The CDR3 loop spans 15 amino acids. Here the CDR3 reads CASSLIPGSRETQYF. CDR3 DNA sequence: TGTGCCAGCAGCTTAATACCGGGATCTAGAGAGACCCAGTACTTC. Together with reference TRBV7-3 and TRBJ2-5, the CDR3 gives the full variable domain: GAGVSQTPSNKVTEKGKYVELRCDPISGHTALYWYRQSLGQGPEFLIYFQGTGAADDSGLPNDRFFAVRPEGSVSTLKIQRTERGDSAVYLCASSLIPGSRETQYFGPGTRLLVL.

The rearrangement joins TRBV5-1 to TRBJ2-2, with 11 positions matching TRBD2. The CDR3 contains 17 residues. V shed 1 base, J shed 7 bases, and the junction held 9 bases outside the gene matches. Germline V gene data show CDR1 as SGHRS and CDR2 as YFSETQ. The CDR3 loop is CASSLTLAGERGGELFF. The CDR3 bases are TGCGCCAGCAGCTTGACACTAGCGGGGGAGAGAGGCGGGGAGCTGTTTTTT.

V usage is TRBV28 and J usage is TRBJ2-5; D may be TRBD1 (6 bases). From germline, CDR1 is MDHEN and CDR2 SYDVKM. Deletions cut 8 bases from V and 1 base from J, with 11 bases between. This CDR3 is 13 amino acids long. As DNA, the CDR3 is TGTGCCAGCGGGCCAGGGGTCCAAGAGACCCAGTACTTC. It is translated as CASGPGVQETQYF. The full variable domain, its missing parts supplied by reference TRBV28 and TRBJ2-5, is DVKVTQSSRYLVKRTGEKVFLECVQDMDHENMFWYRQDPGLGLRLIYFSYDVKMKEKGDIPEGYSVSREKKERFSLILESASTNQTSMYLCASGPGVQETQYFGPGTRLLVL.

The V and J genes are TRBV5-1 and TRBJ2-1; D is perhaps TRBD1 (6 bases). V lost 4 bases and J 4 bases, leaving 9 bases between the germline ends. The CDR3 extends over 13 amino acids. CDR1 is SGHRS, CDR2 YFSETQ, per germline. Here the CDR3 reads CASSPDSYNEQFF. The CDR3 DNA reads TGCGCCAGCAGCCCGGACAGTTACAATGAGCAGTTCTTC.

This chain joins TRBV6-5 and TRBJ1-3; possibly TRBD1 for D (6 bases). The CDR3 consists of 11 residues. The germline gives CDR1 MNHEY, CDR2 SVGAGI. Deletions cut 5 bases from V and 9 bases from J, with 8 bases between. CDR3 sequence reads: CASSQQGTIYF. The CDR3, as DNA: TGTGCCAGCAGTCAACAGGGCACCATATATTTT.